These T cell receptor beta chains were read from a single sample in a study of shared clonotypes between healthy human individuals. The repertoire was sequenced with immunoSEQ multiplex PCR; TCRdb's copy has only in-frame clones and lacks some. The repertoire consists of roughly 400,000 clones, with 90% to 98% occurring once and the leading ten covering around 0.29%. Sequences were obtained from memory CD8+ T cells sorted from blood. The receptors were sampled from a man aged 30 to 39 in good health. Each CDR3 is given with its conserved first and last residue. D genes are given only for firm matches. Clone sizes are given selectively: once, few, many, or a class where the clone is expanded.

CDR3: CASSSPRPTAVSEQFF; DNA: TGTGCCAGCAGTTCCCCACGGCCCACCGCGGTTAGTGAGCAGTTCTTC; J: TRBJ2-1; V: TRBV28; D: NA; size: NA
CDR3: CASSREGSYNSPLHF; DNA: TGCGCCAGCAGCCGGGAGGGCTCCTATAATTCACCCCTCCACTTT; J: TRBJ1-6; V: TRBV5-1; D: NA; size: NA
CDR3: CASIWSSGSSYEQYF; DNA: TGTGCCAGCATTTGGAGTAGCGGTTCTTCCTACGAGCAGTACTTC; J: TRBJ2-7; V: TRBV2; D: NA; size: NA
CDR3: CASSEALDYGNEKLFF; DNA: TGTGCCAGCAGTGAAGCGCTTGATTACGGGAATGAAAAACTGTTTTTT; J: TRBJ1-4; V: TRBV2; D: NA; size: NA
CDR3: CASSSTNPPKQYF; DNA: TGTGCCAGCAGTTCGACTAACCCACCGAAGCAGTACTTC; J: TRBJ2-7; V: TRBV28; D: NA; size: NA
CDR3: CASSLGGGSPYGYTF; DNA: TGTGCCAGCAGTTTAGGAGGGGGGTCTCCCTATGGCTACACCTTC; J: TRBJ1-2; V: TRBV28; D: NA; size: NA
CDR3: CAICGSWDTGELFF; DNA: TGTGCCATTTGCGGGAGTTGGGACACCGGGGAGCTGTTTTTT; J: TRBJ2-2; V: TRBV6-5; D: TRBD2; size: NA
CDR3: CASSGFSGRTYEQYF; DNA: TGTGCCAGCAGTGGGTTCAGCGGGAGAACCTACGAGCAGTACTTC; J: TRBJ2-7; V: TRBV2; D: TRBD2; size: NA
CDR3: CASREGSNQPQHF; DNA: TGCGCCAGCAGGGAGGGAAGCAATCAGCCCCAGCATTTT; J: TRBJ1-5; V: TRBV5-1; D: NA; size: NA
CDR3: CASSLDFTGELFF; DNA: TGTGCCAGCAGCTTAGACTTCACCGGGGAGCTGTTTTTT; J: TRBJ2-2; V: TRBV7-2; D: NA; size: once
CDR3: CASNGDWGGNTIYF; DNA: TGTGCCAGCAATGGGGACTGGGGAGGAAACACCATATATTTT; J: TRBJ1-3; V: TRBV2; D: NA; size: NA
CDR3: CASSPQQSQGSGANVLTF; DNA: TGTGCCAGCTCACCACAACAATCACAGGGATCTGGGGCCAACGTCCTGACTTTC; J: TRBJ2-6; V: TRBV18; D: NA; size: NA
CDR3: CASSQSGPTDTQYF; DNA: TGTGCCAGCAGCCAAAGCGGACCCACAGATACGCAGTATTTT; J: TRBJ2-3; V: TRBV7-2; D: NA; size: NA
CDR3: CASSPQRTSGRNEQFF; DNA: TGTGCCAGCTCACCACAGAGGACTAGCGGGAGGAATGAGCAGTTCTTC; J: TRBJ2-1; V: TRBV18; D: TRBD2; size: NA
CDR3: CAWLGQHNYGYTF; DNA: TGTGCCTGGTTGGGCCAGCATAACTATGGCTACACCTTC; J: TRBJ1-2; V: TRBV30; D: NA; size: NA
CDR3: CASSQDHNNYGYTF; DNA: TGCGCCAGCAGCCAAGATCACAATAACTATGGCTACACCTTC; J: TRBJ1-2; V: TRBV4-1; D: NA; size: NA
CDR3: CSARTGETQYF; DNA: TGCAGTGCTAGGACGGGGGAGACCCAGTACTTC; J: TRBJ2-5; V: TRBV20-1; D: NA; size: NA
CDR3: CASSGNGGANEQFF; DNA: TGTGCCAGCAGCGGTAACGGGGGAGCCAATGAGCAGTTCTTC; J: TRBJ2-1; V: TRBV6-5; D: NA; size: NA
CDR3: CASSQTNLAGGDTGELFF; DNA: TGCGCCAGCAGCCAAACCAACCTAGCGGGAGGGGACACCGGGGAGCTGTTTTTT; J: TRBJ2-2; V: TRBV4-1; D: TRBD2; size: NA
CDR3: CASRTWAIGHQPQHF; DNA: TGTGCCAGCAGAACCTGGGCGATAGGTCATCAGCCCCAGCATTTT; J: TRBJ1-5; V: TRBV28; D: NA; size: once
CDR3: CASSELGDGYTF; DNA: TGTGCCAGCAGTGAATTAGGGGACGGCTACACCTTC; J: TRBJ1-2; V: TRBV25-1; D: NA; size: once
CDR3: CASSLASGQPYEQYF; DNA: TGCGCCAGCAGCTTGGCTTCGGGACAGCCCTACGAGCAGTACTTC; J: TRBJ2-7; V: TRBV5-1; D: TRBD1; size: NA
CDR3: CASSRGRGRGETQYF; DNA: TGTGCCAGTAGTAGGGGCAGGGGGCGCGGAGAGACCCAGTACTTC; J: TRBJ2-5; V: TRBV19; D: TRBD1; size: NA
CDR3: CSAEAEREAFF; DNA: TGCAGTGCTGAGGCGGAGCGGGAAGCTTTCTTT; J: TRBJ1-1; V: TRBV20-1; D: NA; size: NA
CDR3: CAIADSIAKNIQYF; DNA: TGTGCCATCGCGGACTCGATAGCCAAAAACATTCAGTACTTC; J: TRBJ2-4; V: TRBV10-3; D: NA; size: NA
CDR3: CASTWTAGEVDTQYF; DNA: TGTGCCAGCACCTGGACGGCGGGAGAGGTAGATACGCAGTATTTT; J: TRBJ2-3; V: TRBV2; D: TRBD2; size: NA
CDR3: CASSPITVRDEQFF; DNA: TGCGCCAGCAGCCCTATAACTGTGCGGGATGAGCAGTTCTTC; J: TRBJ2-1; V: TRBV4-1; D: NA; size: NA
CDR3: CASSLASGANTGELFF; DNA: TGTGCTAGCAGCTTAGCTAGCGGGGCGAACACCGGGGAGCTGTTTTTT; J: TRBJ2-2; V: TRBV7-7; D: TRBD2; size: NA
CDR3: CASSLADNNEQFF; DNA: TGTGCCAGCAGCCTAGCGGATAACAATGAGCAGTTCTTC; J: TRBJ2-1; V: TRBV7-3; D: TRBD2; size: NA
CDR3: CASSLEGGSYEQYF; DNA: TGTGCCAGCAGCTTAGAGGGCGGGTCCTACGAGCAGTACTTC; J: TRBJ2-7; V: TRBV7-2; D: NA; size: once
CDR3: CASSESRLAGPGANVLTF; DNA: TGCGCCAGCAGTGAGTCGAGACTAGCGGGCCCTGGGGCCAACGTCCTGACTTTC; J: TRBJ2-6; V: TRBV10-2; D: TRBD2; size: NA
CDR3: CASTRNEKLFF; DNA: TGTGCCAGTACCCGAAATGAAAAACTGTTTTTT; J: TRBJ1-4; V: TRBV19; D: NA; size: NA
CDR3: CATSRDKNYGYTF; DNA: TGTGCCACCAGCAGAGACAAAAACTATGGCTACACCTTC; J: TRBJ1-2; V: TRBV15; D: NA; size: once
CDR3: CAIRSGPLYF; DNA: TGCGCCATAAGATCCGGGCCGCTGTACTTC; J: TRBJ2-7; V: TRBV10-1; D: NA; size: NA
CDR3: CASSLGSSSSYEQYF; DNA: TGTGCCAGCAGCTTAGGGTCATCCTCCTCCTACGAGCAGTACTTC; J: TRBJ2-7; V: TRBV7-6; D: NA; size: few
CDR3: CASGGQGIYQPQHF; DNA: TGTGCCAGTGGGGGACAGGGCATCTATCAGCCCCAGCATTTT; J: TRBJ1-5; V: TRBV28; D: TRBD1; size: once
CDR3: CASSDRTDTQYF; DNA: TGTGCCAGCAGCGACCGCACAGATACGCAGTATTTT; J: TRBJ2-3; V: TRBV16; D: NA; size: NA
CDR3: CASSPGLVGEQYF; DNA: TGTGCCAGCAGCCCAGGTCTAGTGGGCGAGCAGTACTTC; J: TRBJ2-7; V: TRBV7-2; D: NA; size: NA
CDR3: CASSPSQGARTEAFF; DNA: TGTGCCAGCAGCCCTTCACAGGGGGCGCGCACTGAAGCTTTCTTT; J: TRBJ1-1; V: TRBV9; D: TRBD1; size: NA
CDR3: CAITSKWGTDTQYF; DNA: TGTGCCATCACGTCTAAGTGGGGCACAGATACGCAGTATTTT; J: TRBJ2-3; V: TRBV10-3; D: NA; size: NA
CDR3: CASTTGGGHDGYTF; DNA: TGTGCCAGCACCACCGGGGGCGGACATGATGGCTACACCTTC; J: TRBJ1-2; V: TRBV27; D: NA; size: NA
CDR3: CASSPLQSSGNTIYF; DNA: TGTGCCAGCTCACCACTACAGAGCTCTGGAAACACCATATATTTT; J: TRBJ1-3; V: TRBV18; D: NA; size: NA
CDR3: CASSPKGRLAGTGELFF; DNA: TGTGCCAGCAGCCCCAAAGGGAGGCTAGCGGGGACCGGGGAGCTGTTTTTT; J: TRBJ2-2; V: TRBV5-4; D: TRBD2; size: NA
CDR3: CSVTILGGTDTQYF; DNA: TGCAGCGTTACTATACTAGGTGGCACAGATACGCAGTATTTT; J: TRBJ2-3; V: TRBV29-1; D: NA; size: NA
CDR3: CASSLLGSGRAPWEQYF; DNA: TGTGCCAGCAGTTTATTGGGAAGCGGGAGGGCCCCGTGGGAGCAGTACTTC; J: TRBJ2-7; V: TRBV28; D: TRBD2; size: once
CDR3: CASSMRGNTEAFF; DNA: TGTGCCAGTAGTATGCGGGGGAACACTGAAGCTTTCTTT; J: TRBJ1-1; V: TRBV19; D: NA; size: NA
CDR3: CASSPNREETQYF; DNA: TGTGCCAGCTCACCAAACAGGGAAGAGACCCAGTACTTC; J: TRBJ2-5; V: TRBV18; D: NA; size: NA
CDR3: CASSTGTGGYEQYF; DNA: TGTGCCAGCAGTACCGGGACAGGGGGCTACGAGCAGTACTTC; J: TRBJ2-7; V: TRBV2; D: TRBD1; size: once
CDR3: CASSPSVGSYEQYF; DNA: TGTGCCAGCTCACCAAGCGTCGGGTCCTACGAGCAGTACTTC; J: TRBJ2-7; V: TRBV18; D: NA; size: NA
CDR3: CSARNRGREETQYF; DNA: TGCAGCGCACGGAACAGGGGGAGGGAAGAGACCCAGTACTTC; J: TRBJ2-5; V: TRBV29-1; D: NA; size: NA
CDR3: CASSLGLAGPANTGELFF; DNA: TGTGCCAGCAGCTTGGGACTAGCGGGACCCGCGAACACCGGGGAGCTGTTTTTT; J: TRBJ2-2; V: TRBV5-4; D: TRBD2; size: few
CDR3: CATQPGGVSGNTIYF; DNA: TGTGCCACCCAACCAGGGGGAGTCTCTGGAAACACCATATATTTT; J: TRBJ1-3; V: TRBV28; D: TRBD1; size: NA
CDR3: CASAQWGGLNNEQFF; DNA: TGTGCCAGCGCTCAGTGGGGAGGGCTGAACAATGAGCAGTTCTTC; J: TRBJ2-1; V: TRBV19; D: TRBD2; size: NA
CDR3: CAISESTGGEQYF; DNA: TGTGCCATCAGTGAGTCGACTGGGGGCGAGCAGTACTTC; J: TRBJ2-7; V: TRBV10-3; D: NA; size: NA